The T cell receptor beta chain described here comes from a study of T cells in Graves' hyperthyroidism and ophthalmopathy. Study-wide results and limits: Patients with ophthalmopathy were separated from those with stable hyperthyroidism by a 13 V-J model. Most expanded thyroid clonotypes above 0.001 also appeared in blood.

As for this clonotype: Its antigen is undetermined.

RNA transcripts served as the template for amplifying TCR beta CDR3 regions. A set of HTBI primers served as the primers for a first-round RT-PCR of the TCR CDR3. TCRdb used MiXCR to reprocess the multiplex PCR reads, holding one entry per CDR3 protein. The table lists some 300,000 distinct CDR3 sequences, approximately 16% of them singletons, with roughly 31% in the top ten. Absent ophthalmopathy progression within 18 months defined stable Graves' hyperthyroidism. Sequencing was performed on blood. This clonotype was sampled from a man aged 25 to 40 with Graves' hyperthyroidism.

The CDR3 sequence is CASSLDWTSGNEQFF. As DNA, the CDR3 is TGTGCCAGCAGCTTGGACTGGACTAGCGGGAATGAGCAGTTCTTC. The V call is TRBV5-4, the J call TRBJ2-1, with TRBD2 matching over 11 bases. Losses at the gene ends were 0 bases for V and 7 bases for J; bases not matched to a gene: 3. The CDR3 totals 15 residues. Germline V gives CDR1 SGHNT, CDR2 YYREEE (reference sequence). The full variable domain, with the rest looked up from reference TRBV5-4 and TRBJ2-1, is ETGVTQSPTHLIKTRGQQVTLRCSSQSGHNTVSWYQQALGQGPQFIFQYYREEENGRGNFPPRFSGLQFPNYSSELNVNALELDDSALYLCASSLDWTSGNEQFFGPGTRLTVL.